Listed below are T cell receptor beta chains from one sample, sequenced in a study of blood T cell repertoires in COVID-19. Produced via immunoSEQ multiplex PCR; TCRdb's table is partial and in-frame only. The repertoire has 490,000 or so clones, approximately 87% of them found once; the top ten carry about 1.7%. The sequencing input was PBMCs or T cells enriched from blood (not recorded which). These receptors were obtained from a woman aged 40 to 50 who had recovered from COVID-19. Each CDR3 is given with its conserved first and last residue. A D gene is named only where the DNA matches it firmly. Where a row states a size, it is once, few, many or the class of an expanded clone; other rows omit it.

d_gene | j_gene | abundance | v_gene | CDR3nt | CDR3aa
. | TRBJ1-1 | . | TRBV11-2 | TGTGCCAGCACCACGGACAGGAACACTGAAGCTTTCTTT | CASTTDRNTEAFF
TRBD2 | TRBJ2-1 | . | TRBV7-2 | TGTGCCAGCAGCCTAACTAGCGGGAAGTATTATGAGCAGTTCTTC | CASSLTSGKYYEQFF
TRBD2 | TRBJ2-5 | . | TRBV6-2/TRBV6-3 | TGTGCCAGCAGTAAAGGACTAGCTCGAGAGACCCAGTACTTC | CASSKGLARETQYF
TRBD1 | TRBJ1-4 | once | TRBV13 | TGTGCCAGCAGCTGGGGACAGGTTAATGAAAAACTGTTTTTT | CASSWGQVNEKLFF
TRBD2 | TRBJ2-3 | . | TRBV6-2/TRBV6-3 | TGTGCCAGCAGTATCAGGACTAGCGGGAGCACAGATACGCAGTATTTT | CASSIRTSGSTDTQYF
. | TRBJ1-5 | . | TRBV6-2/TRBV6-3 | TGTGCCAGCAGTTACAGCGCGGGATACAGTCGGCCCCAGCATTTT | CASSYSAGYSRPQHF
. | TRBJ1-1 | . | TRBV20-1 | TGCAGTGCTAGTTCTTCGCGCGGGAGCGACACTGAAGCTTTCTTT | CSASSSRGSDTEAFF
. | TRBJ2-7 | . | TRBV7-2 | TGTGCCAGCAGCTTAGATGCGTTCGAGCAGTACTTC | CASSLDAFEQYF
. | TRBJ2-7 | . | TRBV30 | TGTGCCTGGAGTCCGGGCGCCAGGACTATGCTATCCTACGAGCAGTACTTC | CAWSPGARTMLSYEQYF
TRBD1 | TRBJ2-5 | . | TRBV12-3/TRBV12-4 | TGTGCCAGCAGTAGACAGGGTTGGGAGACCCAGTACTTC | CASSRQGWETQYF
. | TRBJ2-1 | . | TRBV24-1 | TGTGCCACCAGTACCCAGACAGAACACTCCTACAATGAGCAGTTCTTC | CATSTQTEHSYNEQFF
TRBD2 | TRBJ2-1 | . | TRBV3-1/TRBV3-2 | TGTGCCAGCAACCCCGGAAGCGGGAGGGCCGACAATGAGCAGTTCTTC | CASNPGSGRADNEQFF
TRBD1 | TRBJ1-2 | . | TRBV20-1 | TGCAGTGCATTTGACAGGGAGGGCTACACCTTC | CSAFDREGYTF
. | TRBJ2-1 | . | TRBV21-1 | TGTGCCAGCAGCAAAGCGCGACAGGGCAGGTACAATGAGCAGTTCTTC | CASSKARQGRYNEQFF
TRBD1 | TRBJ1-6 | . | TRBV6-5 | TGTGCCAGCAGCCCCGGGACAGTCTTTTCACCCCTCCACTTT | CASSPGTVFSPLHF
TRBD2 | TRBJ2-7 | . | TRBV5-1 | TGCGCCAGCAGCCCTAGCGGCCCCCCCTACGAGCAGTACTTC | CASSPSGPPYEQYF
. | TRBJ2-7 | . | TRBV27 | TGTGCCAGCAGTTTATCTGCCGGGAACTCCTACGAGCAGTACTTC | CASSLSAGNSYEQYF
TRBD2 | TRBJ2-7 | . | TRBV11-2 | TGTGCCAGCAGCTTAGTGGGACTAGCGGGAGACGAGCAGTACTTC | CASSLVGLAGDEQYF
. | TRBJ2-7 | few | TRBV7-9 | TGTGCCAGCAGCTTGAGAGGGGGTCACGAGCAGTACTTC | CASSLRGGHEQYF
. | TRBJ2-7 | . | TRBV7-2 | TGTGCCAGCAGCCCTACCAGCGGAGTGGGGGAGCAGTACTTC | CASSPTSGVGEQYF
TRBD1 | TRBJ2-7 | . | TRBV5-1 | TGCGCCAGCAGCTTTGGACAGGGAATTGACGAGCAGTACTTC | CASSFGQGIDEQYF
. | TRBJ1-2 | . | TRBV7-9 | TGTGCCAGCAGCTTAGATCTCCGGGTCACTAACTATGGCTACACCTTC | CASSLDLRVTNYGYTF
TRBD2 | TRBJ2-1 | . | TRBV5-1 | TGCGCCAGCAGCTTAGCTAGCGGGAGTTTGGATGAGCAGTTCTTC | CASSLASGSLDEQFF
TRBD1 | TRBJ2-4 | . | TRBV3-1/TRBV3-2 | TGTGCCAGCAGCCAAGAGTACGGACAGGGAGCATTAGCCAAAAACATTCAGTACTTC | CASSQEYGQGALAKNIQYF
TRBD1 | TRBJ1-2 | . | TRBV2 | TGTGCCAGCAGACCAACAGGGGGCGTTGGCTACACCTTC | CASRPTGGVGYTF
TRBD2 | TRBJ2-3 | . | TRBV19 | TGTGCCAGTAGTACTCGCGGGGGGGGTCAGGCGGATACGCAGTATTTT | CASSTRGGGQADTQYF
. | TRBJ2-7 | few | TRBV7-9 | TGTGCCAGCAGTGGGATAACAGGGCTTAGCGAGCAGTACTTC | CASSGITGLSEQYF
. | TRBJ2-5 | . | TRBV13 | TGTGCCAGCAGCTTACTAGGGGGAGGGCCTCGGGAGACCCAGTACTTC | CASSLLGGGPRETQYF
. | TRBJ2-7 | . | TRBV10-2 | TGCGCCAGCAGCTTGACCTTGGGGACTGAATACGAGCAGTACTTC | CASSLTLGTEYEQYF
. | TRBJ2-7 | . | TRBV7-4 | TGTGCCAGCGGCCTTAGGCTAGCGAAATTAAACCCCGAGCGGGAGCAGTACTTC | CASGLRLAKLNPEREQYF
TRBD1 | TRBJ2-1 | once | TRBV7-2 | TGTGCCAGCAGCCAAACCCCGGGACAGGCCATTTACAATGAGCAGTTCTTC | CASSQTPGQAIYNEQFF
. | TRBJ1-1 | . | TRBV29-1 | TGCACAATCGGAGGTTTTAACACTGAAGCTTTCTTT | CTIGGFNTEAFF
TRBD2 | TRBJ2-1 | . | TRBV12-5 | TGTGCTAGTGGTTTGAGAACTAGCGGACAAGGGTACAATGAGCAGTTCTTC | CASGLRTSGQGYNEQFF
. | TRBJ2-7 | . | TRBV4-1 | TGCGCCAGCAGCCAAGTAAAGCCGCTCCACGAGCAGTACTTC | CASSQVKPLHEQYF
. | TRBJ1-1 | . | TRBV29-1 | TGCAGCGTTGTGCGGTTAATGAACACTGAAGCTTTCTTT | CSVVRLMNTEAFF
. | TRBJ2-3 | . | TRBV27 | TGTGCCAGCAGTTTCGGAGGGGGCTTAGATACGCAGTATTTT | CASSFGGGLDTQYF
TRBD2 | TRBJ2-1 | . | TRBV6-6 | TGTGCCAGCAGTCCTAACCCGACTAGCGGGAGACGGAATGAGCAGTTCTTC | CASSPNPTSGRRNEQFF
. | TRBJ1-2 | . | TRBV9 | TGTGCCAGCAGCGTAGTAGCTGCGGGCTATGGCTACACCTTC | CASSVVAAGYGYTF
. | TRBJ1-4 | . | TRBV9 | TGTGCCAGCAGCGTAGGGGGCCTGACGGGTGAAAAACTGTTTTTT | CASSVGGLTGEKLFF
. | TRBJ2-3 | . | TRBV10-1 | TGCGCCAGCAGTGAGTCATCGGCAGGGGGGATGAGGATTGGGGACACAGATACGCAGTATTTT | CASSESSAGGMRIGDTDTQYF
TRBD1 | TRBJ2-1 | . | TRBV5-1 | TGCGCCAGCAGCCCAGATACAGGGACAGGGAAACACAATGAGCAGTTCTTC | CASSPDTGTGKHNEQFF
. | TRBJ2-2 | . | TRBV3-1/TRBV3-2 | TGTGCCAGCAGCCCAGGGCGTAAGGCCACCGGGGAGCTGTTTTTT | CASSPGRKATGELFF
TRBD2 | TRBJ2-3 | . | TRBV25-1 | TGTGCCAGCGCCGCACTAGCGGGCACAGATACGCAGTATTTT | CASAALAGTDTQYF
. | TRBJ2-6 | few | TRBV19 | TGTGCCAGTAGTAGGGACATCTCTGGGGCCAACGTCCTGACTTTC | CASSRDISGANVLTF
. | TRBJ1-6 | . | TRBV5-1 | TGCGCCAGCCGAGGGGGGGCGCGTAATTCACCCCTCCACTTT | CASRGGARNSPLHF
TRBD1 | TRBJ1-4 | . | TRBV7-8 | TGTGCCAGCAGCTTAGAGACGGGACAGGGCATAAATGAAAAACTGTTTTTT | CASSLETGQGINEKLFF